This T cell receptor beta chain was sequenced for a study of OX40 agonist ivuxolimab in advanced cancers. Measured with immunoSEQ multiplex PCR; TCRdb has only the in-frame clones, and not every one. Here the sample spans approximately 89,000 clones, 75% to 95% being singletons. V was pared by 8 bases and J by 1 base, with 9 bases between. CDR3 size: 11 residues. Germline assignment: CDR1 DFQATT and CDR2 SNEGSKA (reference sequence). The sample was CD4+ or CD8+ T cells sorted from blood, taken in a trial of the OX40 agonist ivuxolimab. This receptor was obtained from an adult with an advanced solid tumor such as melanoma, head and neck, liver or kidney cancer. The V and J genes are TRBV20-1 and TRBJ2-7, with D maybe TRBD2 (5 bases). CDR3 coding DNA: TGCAGTTCCGGCGGGTCCTACGAGCAGTACTTC. Its protein is CSSGGSYEQYF.